This passage covers 16 T cell receptor beta chains from one sample sequenced in a study of T cells in Graves' hyperthyroidism and ophthalmopathy. It was RNA transcripts that yielded the amplified TCR beta CDR3 regions. Initially, a first-round RT-PCR of the TCR CDR3 employed the HTBI primer set. Via MiXCR, TCRdb re-called the multiplex PCR reads, giving one row per CDR3 protein. The data contain approximately 590,000 distinct CDR3 sequences, 15% to 19% of them singletons. Input material: blood. Receptor source: a woman in her twenties or thirties with Graves' hyperthyroidism.

The CDR3 coding sequence is TGTGCCACAGCCGGGACAGGGAAGTACGAGCAGTACTTC. Its protein is CATAGTGKYEQYF. This chain uses TRBV10-3 with TRBJ2-7; 9 nucleotides match TRBD1. CDR3 length: 13 residues. Germline V gene lookup returns CDR1 ENHRY and CDR2 SYGVKD. Trimming cost V 10 bases and J 4 bases; bases outside gene matches: 8.

The chain has TRBV27 and TRBJ1-5, with no clear D. The CDR3 covers 14 residues. The V gene's germline CDR1 is MNHEY and CDR2 SMNVEV (reference sequence). V lost 10 bases to trimming and J lost 2 bases, with 15 bases between them. The CDR3 spells CATASGMGNQPQHF. The CDR3 DNA sequence: TGTGCCACCGCTTCGGGGATGGGCAATCAGCCCCAGCATTTT.

This clonotype has just a few counts. The chain couples TRBV9 to TRBJ2-1, with TRBD1 matching 7 bases. Germline values: CDR1 SGDLS, CDR2 YYNGEE. This CDR3 has 18 residues. V lost 0 bases and J lost 2; bases outside the gene matches: 11. The CDR3 nucleotides read TGTGCCAGCAGCGTAGCTCCGACGACAGGGCGGACCTACAATGAGCAGTTCTTC. It specifies CASSVAPTTGRTYNEQFF.

As for this clonotype: A read error is possible here, since a much larger clone lies one base away. The V call is TRBV3-1, the J call TRBJ2-7; perhaps TRBD2 as D (5 bases). The CDR3 runs to 14 residues. Germline lookup yields CDR1 LGHDT and CDR2 YNNKEL (reference sequence). DNA for the CDR3: TGTGCCAGCAGCGAAGATCCCGGGATTAGCGAGCAGTACTTC. Translated: CASSEDPGISEQYF.

As concerns this clonotype: A junction boundary mismatches the germline segment, possibly from a read error. V and J are TRBV7-2 and TRBJ2-5; TRBD2 matches 12 bases. CDR1 is SGHTA and CDR2 is FQGNSA in the germline V gene. The CDR3 loop spans 16 amino acids. CDR3 region: CASSQTGGLAGLPSDF. The DNA for the CDR3 is TGTGCCAGCAGCCAAACGGGGGGACTAGCGGGCCTCCCCAGTGACTTC.

The V call is TRBV20-1, the J call TRBJ2-2; D may be TRBD1 or TRBD2 (5 bases each). This CDR3 contains 14 residues. Germline lookup yields CDR1 DFQATT and CDR2 SNEGSKA (reference sequence). V lost 5 bases to trimming and J lost 4 bases, with 14 bases between them. CDR3 sequence (DNA): TGCAGTGCTGGCCGGGGCGGCGGCACCGGGGAGCTGTTTTTT. Translating gives CSAGRGGGTGELFF.

This clonotype was recorded at least ten times. The chain uses TRBV7-2 and TRBJ2-1; 10 positions agree with TRBD2. The CDR3 totals 16 residues. The V gene's germline CDR1 is SGHTA and CDR2 FQGNSA. The J segment lost 4 bases and the V segment lost 1 base, leaving 4 bases of the junction unmatched. CDR3 sequence (DNA): TGTGCCAGCAGCTTAGGGGCAGCGGGAGGGTACAATGAGCAGTTCTTC. Translating it yields CASSLGAAGGYNEQFF.

The chain employs TRBV10-3 and TRBJ1-5, with TRBD1 matching 7 bases. The CDR3 is made up of 15 amino acids. V was pared by 3 bases and J by 6 bases, with 8 bases of the junction left unmatched. Per germline, CDR1 ENHRY and CDR2 SYGVKD. CDR3 sequence (DNA): TGTGCCATCAGTGATCCGACAGGGAGGGGTCAGCCCCAGCATTTT. The encoded protein is CAISDPTGRGQPQHF.

This clonotype was seen ten or more times. The chain recombines TRBV12-3 or TRBV12-4 with TRBJ2-7, with TRBD1 matching over 10 bases. Germline trimming cut 1 base from V and 6 bases from J; bases unmatched to any gene: 6. The CDR3 sequence is 15 residues long. The CDR3 sequence is CASSLGPGTGVEQYF. DNA of the CDR3: TGTGCCAGCAGTTTAGGTCCCGGGACAGGGGTCGAGCAGTACTTC.

This clonotype was picked up many times. The chain uses TRBV30 and TRBJ1-1; weak D call: TRBD1 (5 bases). CDR1 is GTSNPN, CDR2 SVGIG, per germline (reference sequence). Trimming pared 8 bases from V and 0 bases from J, leaving 16 bases between. The CDR3 contains 14 residues. CDR3 bases: TGTGCCACATTCGTCGGGACCGTGAACACTGAAGCTTTCTTT. It encodes CATFVGTVNTEAFF.

This clonotype was counted at least ten times. CDR3 loop: CASSESGLSGGSYEQYF. The CDR3 DNA reads TGTGCCAGCAGTGAATCCGGTCTGAGCGGAGGCTCCTACGAGCAGTACTTC. This chain connects TRBV25-1 to TRBJ2-7; a weak D match, TRBD2 (5 bases). Germline V gene sequence: CDR1 MGHDK, CDR2 SYGVNS. This CDR3 has 17 residues. V was clipped by 1 base and J by 0 bases, with 16 bases between them.

This clonotype was recorded a few times. V gene TRBV9 combines with J gene TRBJ2-3; D assignment may be TRBD1 or TRBD2 (6 bases each). Germline CDR1 and CDR2: SGDLS and YYNGEE. V was clipped by 0 bases and J by 1 base, with 12 bases between them. This CDR3 is 16 amino acids long. The CDR3 reads CASSVAVGGRTDTQYF. The CDR3 nucleotides read TGTGCCAGCAGCGTAGCCGTCGGGGGCCGCACAGATACGCAGTATTTT.

CDR3 residues: CASTPQIAVQETQYF. The CDR3 DNA is TGTGCCAGCACTCCTCAGATAGCGGTCCAAGAGACCCAGTACTTC. The genes are TRBV7-9 and TRBJ2-5; TRBD2 might be the D (6 bases). The CDR3 runs to 15 residues. Between the trimmed V and J ends, which lost 7 bases and 1 base, there was a span of 16 bases. Germline assignment: CDR1 SEHNR and CDR2 FQNEAQ (reference sequence).

The J gene is TRBJ2-5, the V gene TRBV18; D gene ambiguous. V shed 4 bases and J shed 4 bases, with 19 bases lying between them. The germline V gene has CDR1 KGHSH and CDR2 LQKENI. The CDR3 length is 16 residues. Here the CDR3 reads CASSLSRTVRAETQYF. The CDR3 DNA reads as TGTGCCAGCTCACTTTCCCGGACGGTACGGGCAGAGACCCAGTACTTC.

This clonotype has just a few counts. CDR3: CASSEGIQETQYF. CDR3 nucleotide sequence: TGCGCCAGCAGTGAAGGGATTCAAGAGACCCAGTACTTC. The chain joins TRBV10-1 to TRBJ2-5, with D uncertain. Germline V gives CDR1 WNHNN, CDR2 SYGVQD (reference sequence). Trimming cost V 3 bases and J 2 bases, with 7 bases left between them. CDR3 length: 13 residues.

A word on this clonotype: One base away lies a much larger clone, so this may be a sequencing read error. The genes are TRBV10-3 and TRBJ2-7; 8 bases agree with TRBD2. Gene TRBJ2-1 matches the end of the DNA better, so the J call may be wrong. The CDR3 has 13 residues. Germline loops: CDR1 ENHRY, CDR2 SYGVKD. The CDR3 loop is CASSGGLGYEQFF. The CDR3 DNA sequence: TGTGCCAGCAGTGGGGGACTAGGATACGAGCAGTTCTTC.